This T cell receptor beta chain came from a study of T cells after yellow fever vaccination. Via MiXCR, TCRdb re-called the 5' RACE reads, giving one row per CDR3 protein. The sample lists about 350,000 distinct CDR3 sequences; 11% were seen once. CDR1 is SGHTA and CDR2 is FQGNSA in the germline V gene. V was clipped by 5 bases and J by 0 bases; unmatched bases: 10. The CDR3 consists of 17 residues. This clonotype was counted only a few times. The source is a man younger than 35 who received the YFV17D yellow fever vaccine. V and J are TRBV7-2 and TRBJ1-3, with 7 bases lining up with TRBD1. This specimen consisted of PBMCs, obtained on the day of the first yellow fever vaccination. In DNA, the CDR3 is TGTGCCAGCAGCCGAACCGGGACAGCCTTCTCTGGAAACACCATATATTTT. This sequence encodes CASSRTGTAFSGNTIYF.